A single sample gave rise to the 9 T cell receptor beta chains below, sequenced in a study of graft-versus-host responses after intestinal transplantation. The table came from immunoSEQ multiplex PCR; TCRdb's copy has only in-frame clones and leaves some out. In the table there are around 120,000 clones, around 95% of which are singletons. What these receptors recognize is not known. The material was unstimulated CD8+ T cells sorted from spleen or lymph node cells, obtained before intestinal transplant. The receptors here all came from a human donor who received an intestinal transplant.

V and J are TRBV14 and TRBJ1-1; 8 bases map to TRBD1. CDR3 length: 16 amino acids. Germline CDR1 and CDR2: SGHDN and FVKESK. The V gene end was trimmed by 3 bases and the J gene end by 3 bases; junction bases not matched to a gene: 9. The CDR3 sequence: CASSQVKTGGDTEAFF. The CDR3 region has the DNA TGTGCCAGCAGCCAGGTCAAAACAGGGGGAGACACTGAAGCTTTCTTT.

The V and J genes are TRBV29-1 and TRBJ2-7; maybe TRBD2 (6 bases). CDR1 is SQVTM, CDR2 ANQGSEA, per germline. There are 12 residues in the CDR3. V was shortened by 5 bases and J by 5 bases, with 13 bases between the two germline ends. CDR3 in amino acids: CSVRLVGNEQYF. CDR3 sequence (DNA): TGCAGCGTTCGACTAGTCGGGAACGAGCAGTACTTC.

V is TRBV13 and J is TRBJ2-7; 7 positions agree with TRBD1. The germline V gene has CDR1 PRHDT and CDR2 FYEKMQ (reference sequence). The CDR3 length is 13 residues. With V trimmed by 5 bases and J by 4 bases, 5 bases remained unmatched. The CDR3 here is CASSPQGEYEQYF. The CDR3 bases are TGTGCCAGCAGCCCGCAGGGGGAATACGAGCAGTACTTC.

The chain has TRBV19 and TRBJ2-2, with 9 bases that match TRBD1. V dropped 7 bases and J dropped 6; count of bases not matched to a gene: 6. The germline V gene has CDR1 LNHDA and CDR2 SQIVND (reference sequence). The CDR3 is 14 residues long. The CDR3 DNA reads TGTGCCAGTACAGGGACAGGGTTGTCCGGGGAGCTGTTTTTT. Translated: CASTGTGLSGELFF.

The gene calls are TRBV27 and TRBJ2-1, with 13 bases identical to TRBD2. The CDR3 sequence is 14 residues long. The ends lost 8 bases at V and 4 bases at J; junction bases unmatched: 2. Germline CDR1 MNHEY, CDR2 SMNVEV (reference sequence). The CDR3, as DNA: TGTGCCAGCTTGGGACTAGCGGGATACAATGAGCAGTTCTTC. The encoded protein is CASLGLAGYNEQFF.

The CDR3 loop reads CASSQVWGGGSYGYTF. The CDR3, as DNA: TGCGCCAGCAGCCAAGTCTGGGGAGGGGGTAGCTATGGCTACACCTTC. This rearrangement joins TRBV4-3 to TRBJ1-2; weak D call: TRBD1 (6 bases). V lost 1 base, J lost 4 bases, and 16 bases lay in between. The CDR3 covers 16 residues. Germline V CDR1 and CDR2: LGHNA, YSLEER.

This clone has only one observation. CDR3: CASSEGTGDYIKNIQYF. The CDR3 DNA reads TGTGCCAGCAGTGAGGGGACAGGGGACTATATCAAAAACATTCAGTACTTC. The chain couples TRBV6-1 to TRBJ2-4; 10 bases line up with TRBD1. CDR1 MNHNS and CDR2 SASEGT come from the germline V gene. The CDR3 consists of 17 residues. V lost 3 bases to trimming and J lost 3 bases; unmatched junction nucleotides: 8.

The V gene is TRBV7-8, the J gene TRBJ2-7, with D possibly being TRBD2 (6 bases). The germline CDR1 and CDR2 sequences are SGHVS and FQNEAQ. The CDR3 spans 15 residues. V shed 5 bases and J shed 7 bases, with 21 bases lying between them. Here the CDR3 reads CASSQPGAKAGEQYF. Written as DNA, the CDR3 is TGTGCCAGCAGCCAACCGGGAGCTAAAGCCGGGGAGCAGTACTTC. Full variable domain (rest looked up from reference TRBV7-8 and TRBJ2-7): GAGVSQSPRYKVAKRGQDVALRCDPISGHVSLFWYQQALGQGPEFLTYFQNEAQLDKSGLPSDRFFAERPEGSVSTLKIQRTQQEDSAVYLCASSQPGAKAGEQYFGPGTRLTVT.

The V gene is TRBV7-2, the J gene TRBJ1-5, with 9 bases aligning to TRBD1. The junction had 3 bases not matched to a gene; V was cut back by 3 bases and J by 6 bases. The CDR3 loop spans 14 amino acids. Germline V gene data show CDR1 as SGHTA and CDR2 as FQGNSA. CDR3 bases: TGTGCCAGCAGCTTTGACAGGGGGTCTCAGCCCCAGCATTTT. Amino acid sequence: CASSFDRGSQPQHF.